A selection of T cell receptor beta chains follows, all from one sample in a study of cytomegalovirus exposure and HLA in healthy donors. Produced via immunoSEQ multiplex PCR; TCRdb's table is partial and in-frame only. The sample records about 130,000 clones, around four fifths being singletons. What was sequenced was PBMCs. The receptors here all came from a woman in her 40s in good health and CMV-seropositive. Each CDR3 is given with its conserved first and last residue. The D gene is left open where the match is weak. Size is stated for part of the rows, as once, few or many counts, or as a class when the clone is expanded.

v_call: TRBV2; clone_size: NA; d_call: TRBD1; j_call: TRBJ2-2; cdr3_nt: TGTGCCAGCAGCGGGGACAGGGGATCCACCGGGGAGCTGTTTTTT; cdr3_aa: CASSGDRGSTGELFF
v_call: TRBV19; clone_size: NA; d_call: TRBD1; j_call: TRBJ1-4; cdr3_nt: TGTGCCAGTAGTATTCGCCAACAGGGGACTAATGAAAAACTGTTTTTT; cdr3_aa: CASSIRQQGTNEKLFF
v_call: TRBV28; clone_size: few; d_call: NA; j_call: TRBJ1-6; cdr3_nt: TGTGCCAGCAGTTTTACAGGTCAGAGGGGGAATTCACCCCTCCACTTT; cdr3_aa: CASSFTGQRGNSPLHF
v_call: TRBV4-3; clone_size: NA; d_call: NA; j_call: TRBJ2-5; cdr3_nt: TGCGCCAGCAGTGACGCCGGCGGTTTAGGAGAGACCCAGTACTTC; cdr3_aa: CASSDAGGLGETQYF
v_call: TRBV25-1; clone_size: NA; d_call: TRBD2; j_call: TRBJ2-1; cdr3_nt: TGTGCCAGCAGTGATCAGCATAGGGGACTAGGGAACAATGAGCAGTTCTTC; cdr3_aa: CASSDQHRGLGNNEQFF
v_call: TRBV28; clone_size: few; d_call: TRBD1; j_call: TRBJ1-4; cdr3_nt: TGTGCCAGCACTCCCTTTGTGGGACAGAATGAAAAACTGTTTTTT; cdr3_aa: CASTPFVGQNEKLFF
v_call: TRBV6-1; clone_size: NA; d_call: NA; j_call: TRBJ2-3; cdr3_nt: TGTGCCAGCAGTGAAGGGAGGACAGATACGCAGTATTTT; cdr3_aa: CASSEGRTDTQYF
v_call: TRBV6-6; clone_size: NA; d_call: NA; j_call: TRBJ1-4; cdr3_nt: TGTGCCAGCAAAGAACAGGGAGCTAATGAAAAACTGTTTTTT; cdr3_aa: CASKEQGANEKLFF
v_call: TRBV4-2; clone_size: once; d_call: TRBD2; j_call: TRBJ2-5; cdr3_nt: TGTGCCAGCAGCCAACCCACCGGGGCGGGGGGGCCAGAGACCCAGTACTTC; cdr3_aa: CASSQPTGAGGPETQYF
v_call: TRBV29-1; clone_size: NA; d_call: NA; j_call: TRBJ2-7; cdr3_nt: TGCAGCGTTGAAACCCCTTCCTACGAGCAGTACTTC; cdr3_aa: CSVETPSYEQYF
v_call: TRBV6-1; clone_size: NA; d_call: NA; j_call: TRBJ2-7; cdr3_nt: TGTGCCAGCTCCGGCAGGGGTCACTCCTACGAGCAGTACTTC; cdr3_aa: CASSGRGHSYEQYF
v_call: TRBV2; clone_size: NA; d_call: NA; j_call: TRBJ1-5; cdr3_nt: TGTGCCAGCAGTGATTCAAGAGATCAGCCCCAGCATTTT; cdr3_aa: CASSDSRDQPQHF
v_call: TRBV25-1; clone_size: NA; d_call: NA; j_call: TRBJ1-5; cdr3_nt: TGTGCCAGCAGTCATGACGGAGATAGCAATCAGCCCCAGCATTTT; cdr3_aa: CASSHDGDSNQPQHF
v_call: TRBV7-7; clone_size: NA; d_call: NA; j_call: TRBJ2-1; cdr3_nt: TGTGCCAGCAGCCCAGTCCGGGGGTTCTACAATGAGCAGTTCTTC; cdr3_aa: CASSPVRGFYNEQFF
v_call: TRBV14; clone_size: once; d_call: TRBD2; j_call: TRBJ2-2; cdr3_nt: TGTGCCAGCAGCCAAGTCTTTCCTTCGCGGGGGGAAACCGGGGAGCTGTTTTTT; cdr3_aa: CASSQVFPSRGETGELFF
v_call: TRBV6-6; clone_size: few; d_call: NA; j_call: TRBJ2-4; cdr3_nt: TGTGCCAGCGGCGGGGCCGGCATTCAGTACTTC; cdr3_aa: CASGGAGIQYF
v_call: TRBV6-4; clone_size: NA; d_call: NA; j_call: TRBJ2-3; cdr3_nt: TGTGCCAGCAGTGACTCGCTCGTTAGCGGAGGGAGCACAGATACGCAGTATTTT; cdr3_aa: CASSDSLVSGGSTDTQYF
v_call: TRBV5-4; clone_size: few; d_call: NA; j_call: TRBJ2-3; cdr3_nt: TGTGCCAGCAGCTTGGTTAGGCTAGGTGATACAGATACGCAGTATTTT; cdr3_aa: CASSLVRLGDTDTQYF
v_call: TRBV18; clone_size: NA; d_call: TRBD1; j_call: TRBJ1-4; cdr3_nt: TGTGCCAGCTCACCGCCGGGACAGGGTGGCGAAAAACTGTTTTTT; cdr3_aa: CASSPPGQGGEKLFF
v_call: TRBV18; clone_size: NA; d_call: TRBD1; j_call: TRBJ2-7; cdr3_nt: TGTGCCAGCTCACCGGGAAACAGGGGCTACGAGCAGTACTTC; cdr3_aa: CASSPGNRGYEQYF
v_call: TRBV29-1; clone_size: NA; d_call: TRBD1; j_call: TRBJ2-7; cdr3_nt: TGCGGCGCAGGGGACAGGGGGTTATACGAGCAGTACTTC; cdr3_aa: CGAGDRGLYEQYF
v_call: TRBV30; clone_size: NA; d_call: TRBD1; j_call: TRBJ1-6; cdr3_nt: TGTGCCAACCGAGGGGGACAGCCAAATTCACCCCTCCACTTT; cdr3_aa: CANRGGQPNSPLHF
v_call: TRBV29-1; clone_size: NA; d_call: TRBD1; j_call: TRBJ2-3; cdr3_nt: TGCAGCACCAACAGGGGATCGGATACGCAGTATTTT; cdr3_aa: CSTNRGSDTQYF
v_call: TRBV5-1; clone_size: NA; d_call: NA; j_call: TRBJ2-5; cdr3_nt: TGCGCCAGCAGCTTCGCGGAGACCCAGTACTTC; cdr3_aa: CASSFAETQYF
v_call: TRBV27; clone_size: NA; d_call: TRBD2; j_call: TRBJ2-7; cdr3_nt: TGTGCCAGCAGTGGTAGCGGGAGGGCCCACGAGCAGTACTTC; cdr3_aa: CASSGSGRAHEQYF
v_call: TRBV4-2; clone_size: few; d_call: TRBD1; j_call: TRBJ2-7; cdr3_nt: TGTGCCAGCAGCCACCTCGGGACAGGGAACGAGCAGTACTTC; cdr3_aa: CASSHLGTGNEQYF
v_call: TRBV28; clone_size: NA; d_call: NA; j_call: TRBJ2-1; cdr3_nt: TGTGCCAGCAGTTTAGGTAGCTCAAAAGGAGGGAAGCAGTTCTTC; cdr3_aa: CASSLGSSKGGKQFF
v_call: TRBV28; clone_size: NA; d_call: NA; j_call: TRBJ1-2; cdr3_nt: TGTGCCAGCAGTGCGACAGGTGGAGTCTATGGCTACACCTTC; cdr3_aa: CASSATGGVYGYTF
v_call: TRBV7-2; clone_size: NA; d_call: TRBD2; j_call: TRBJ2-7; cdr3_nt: TGTGCCAGCAGCTTAGTAACGGGGGGCTCCTACGAGCAGTACTTC; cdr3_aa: CASSLVTGGSYEQYF
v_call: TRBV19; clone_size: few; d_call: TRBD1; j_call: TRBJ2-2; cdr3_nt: TGTGCCAGTAGTAAACGACAGGGGGACACCGGGGAGCTGTTTTTT; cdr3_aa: CASSKRQGDTGELFF
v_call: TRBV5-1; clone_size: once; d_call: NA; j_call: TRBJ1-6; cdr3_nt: TGCGCCAGCAGCTCAGGACAGAATAATTCACCCCTCCACTTT; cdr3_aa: CASSSGQNNSPLHF
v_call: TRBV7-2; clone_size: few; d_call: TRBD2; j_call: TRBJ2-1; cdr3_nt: TGTGCCAGCAGCCAAAGTTCGCGGGGGGGCCACAATGAGCAGTTCTTC; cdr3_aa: CASSQSSRGGHNEQFF
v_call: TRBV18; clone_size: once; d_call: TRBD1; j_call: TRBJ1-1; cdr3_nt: TGTGCCAGCTCACTGACAGGGGGGAACACTGAAGCTTTCTTT; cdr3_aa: CASSLTGGNTEAFF
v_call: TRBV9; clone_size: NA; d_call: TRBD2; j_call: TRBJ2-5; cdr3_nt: TGTGCCAGCAGCGTAGGGCTAGCGGGTGAGCAGTACTTC; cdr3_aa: CASSVGLAGEQYF
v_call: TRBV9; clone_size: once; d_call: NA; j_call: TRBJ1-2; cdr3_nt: TGTGCCAGCAGAGCCCAACAGGGATCCTACACCTTC; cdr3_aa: CASRAQQGSYTF
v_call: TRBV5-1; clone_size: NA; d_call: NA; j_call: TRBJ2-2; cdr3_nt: TGCGCCAGCAGCTTGTTTCACGGGGGTACGGGCACCGGGGAGCTGTTTTTT; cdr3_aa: CASSLFHGGTGTGELFF
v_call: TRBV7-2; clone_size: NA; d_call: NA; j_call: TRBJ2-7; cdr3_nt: TGTGCCAGCAGCCAGCGGACCTTTAGCTCCTACGAGCAGTACTTC; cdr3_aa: CASSQRTFSSYEQYF
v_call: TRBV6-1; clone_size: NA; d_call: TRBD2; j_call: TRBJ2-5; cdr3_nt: TGTGCCAGCAGTGAACTAGCGGGGGGGCAAGAGACCCAGTACTTC; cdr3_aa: CASSELAGGQETQYF
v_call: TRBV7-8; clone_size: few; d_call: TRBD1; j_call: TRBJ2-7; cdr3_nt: TGTGCCAGCAGCTTTCAGGGGGCCTACGAGCAGTACTTC; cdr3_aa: CASSFQGAYEQYF
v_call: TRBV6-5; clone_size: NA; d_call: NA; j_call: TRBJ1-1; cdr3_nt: TGTGCCAGCAGTTCCGGACAGAAACGAGCTTTCTTT; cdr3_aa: CASSSGQKRAFF
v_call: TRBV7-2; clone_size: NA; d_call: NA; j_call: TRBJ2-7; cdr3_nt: TGTGCCAGCAGCTTGTCGGTACCTTCATACGAGCAGTACTTC; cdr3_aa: CASSLSVPSYEQYF
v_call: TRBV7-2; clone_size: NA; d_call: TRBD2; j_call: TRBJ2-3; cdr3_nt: TGTGCCAGCAGCTTAGCGCGGGGGGCGACAGATACGCAGTATTTT; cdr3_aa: CASSLARGATDTQYF
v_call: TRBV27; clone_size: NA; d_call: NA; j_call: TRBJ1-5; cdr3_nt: TGTGCCAGCAGTTCACACAATCAGCCCCAGCATTTT; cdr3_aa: CASSSHNQPQHF
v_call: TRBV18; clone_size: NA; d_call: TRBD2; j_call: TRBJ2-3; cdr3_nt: TGTGCCAGCTCACCACTGACCCCTGACTGGGGGGGAAGGACAGATACGCAGTATTTT; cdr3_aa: CASSPLTPDWGGRTDTQYF
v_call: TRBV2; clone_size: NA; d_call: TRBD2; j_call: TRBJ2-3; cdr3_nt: TGTGCCAGCAGTGAAAACCTAGCGGGGACAGATACGCAGTATTTT; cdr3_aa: CASSENLAGTDTQYF
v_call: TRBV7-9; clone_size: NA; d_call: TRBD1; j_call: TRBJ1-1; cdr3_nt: TGTGCCAGCAGCGTATCCGGGACAGTGAACACTGAAGCTTTCTTT; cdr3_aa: CASSVSGTVNTEAFF
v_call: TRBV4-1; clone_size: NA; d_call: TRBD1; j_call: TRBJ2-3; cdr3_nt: TGCGCCAGCAGCCAAGTGGACAGGAGACCAGATACGCAGTATTTT; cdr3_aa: CASSQVDRRPDTQYF
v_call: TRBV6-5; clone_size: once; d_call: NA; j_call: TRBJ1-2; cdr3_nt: TGTGCCAGCAGCCAGACAGGCCGTAACTATGGCTACACCTTC; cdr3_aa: CASSQTGRNYGYTF
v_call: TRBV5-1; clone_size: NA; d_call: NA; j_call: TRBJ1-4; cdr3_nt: TGCGCCAGCAGCAGAGGAGGCTCGGAAAAACTGTTTTTT; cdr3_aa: CASSRGGSEKLFF
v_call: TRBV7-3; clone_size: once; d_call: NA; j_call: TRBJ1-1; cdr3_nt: TGTGCCAGCAGTAATGCAGGGGCCCGAGAAGCTTTCTTT; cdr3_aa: CASSNAGAREAFF
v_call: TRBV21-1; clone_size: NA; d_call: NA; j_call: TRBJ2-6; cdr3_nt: TGTGCCAGCAGCAAAGTTGGGGGGGTCTCTGGGGCCAACGTCCTGACTTTC; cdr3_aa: CASSKVGGVSGANVLTF
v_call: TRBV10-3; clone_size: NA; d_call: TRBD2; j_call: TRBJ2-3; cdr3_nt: TGTGCCATCAGTGGGGGACTAGCGGGCACAGATACGCAGTATTTT; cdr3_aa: CAISGGLAGTDTQYF
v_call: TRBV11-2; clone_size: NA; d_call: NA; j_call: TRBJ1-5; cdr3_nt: TGTGCCAGCAGCTTAGATCTCCGGAATCAGCCCCAGCATTTT; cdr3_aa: CASSLDLRNQPQHF
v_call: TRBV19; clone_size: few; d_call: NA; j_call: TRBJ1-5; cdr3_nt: TGTGCCAGCCGGGAGGAGGGATTTAGAGGCAATCAGCCCCAGCATTTT; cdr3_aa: CASREEGFRGNQPQHF
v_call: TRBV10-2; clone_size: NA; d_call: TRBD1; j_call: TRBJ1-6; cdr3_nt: TGCGCCAGCACCGCAGGGGGCAATTCACCCCTCCACTTT; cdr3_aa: CASTAGGNSPLHF